Listed below are T cell receptor beta chains from one sample, sequenced in a study of regulatory T cells in long-lasting Graves disease. TCRdb processed the multiplex PCR reads anew with MiXCR; each CDR3 protein has one entry. The table has 550,000 to 600,000 distinct CDR3 sequences, about 16% seen once. The sample was also reused in another study, on T cells in Graves' hyperthyroidism and ophthalmopathy.

Sequencing used peripheral blood mononuclear cells (PBMCs), obtained at new diagnosis, from a patient treated with antithyroid drugs. The receptors derive from a man aged 18 to 29 with Graves disease. The CDR3 runs from the conserved cysteine through the conserved F or W. Each record gives: CDR3 DNA, CDR3 protein, clone size, J gene, D gene, V gene. A D gene is named only where the DNA matches it firmly. The listing skips clone size in some rows; elsewhere it reads once, few, many or a size class.

CDR3 DNA: TGCAGTGCTAGAGATTTCGGACAGGGGAATCGCGAGCAGTACTTC
CDR3 protein: CSARDFGQGNREQYF
clone size: NA
J gene: TRBJ2-7
D gene: TRBD1
V gene: TRBV20-1

CDR3 DNA: TGTGCCAGCAGCTTAGAGCCTAGCGGGAGGAATGAGCAGTTCTTC
CDR3 protein: CASSLEPSGRNEQFF
clone size: once
J gene: TRBJ2-1
D gene: TRBD2
V gene: TRBV11-2

CDR3 DNA: TGCAGCGTTGGTAGGGGTGGCGAGCAGTTCTTC
CDR3 protein: CSVGRGGEQFF
clone size: NA
J gene: TRBJ2-1
D gene: NA
V gene: TRBV29-1

CDR3 DNA: TGTGCCAGCAGTTCTCTTCTTCGGACTGAAGCTTTCTTT
CDR3 protein: CASSSLLRTEAFF
clone size: NA
J gene: TRBJ1-1
D gene: NA
V gene: TRBV28

CDR3 DNA: TGTGCCACCGCGGGAGGGAGCTCCTACGAGCAGTACTTC
CDR3 protein: CATAGGSSYEQYF
clone size: NA
J gene: TRBJ2-7
D gene: TRBD2
V gene: TRBV27

CDR3 DNA: TGTGCCAGCAGCTTACGGGCGGGAGCCTCCTACAATGAGCAGTTCTTC
CDR3 protein: CASSLRAGASYNEQFF
clone size: few
J gene: TRBJ2-1
D gene: TRBD2
V gene: TRBV11-3

CDR3 DNA: TGCGCCAGCAGCCGGGACGACAATGAGCAGTTCTTC
CDR3 protein: CASSRDDNEQFF
clone size: many
J gene: TRBJ2-1
D gene: NA
V gene: TRBV5-1

CDR3 DNA: TGTGCCAGTAGTATCGGGGGGCACACTGAAGCTTTCTTT
CDR3 protein: CASSIGGHTEAFF
clone size: NA
J gene: TRBJ1-1
D gene: NA
V gene: TRBV19

CDR3 DNA: TGTGCCAGCAGTGGGCTGGGCCAGAAAGCTTTCTTT
CDR3 protein: CASSGLGQKAFF
clone size: NA
J gene: TRBJ1-1
D gene: NA
V gene: TRBV9

CDR3 DNA: TGTGCCAGCAGCCAAGTGCGGACAGGGCGCCACGAGCAGTACTTC
CDR3 protein: CASSQVRTGRHEQYF
clone size: many
J gene: TRBJ2-7
D gene: TRBD1
V gene: TRBV3-1

CDR3 DNA: TGTGCCAGTAGTCCCCACCGGACGTACAGCTCCTACGAGCAGTACTTC
CDR3 protein: CASSPHRTYSSYEQYF
clone size: NA
J gene: TRBJ2-7
D gene: NA
V gene: TRBV19

CDR3 DNA: TGTGCCAGCAGCCCAACCCGGGGGGTTTGGGGAAACGAGCAGTACTTC
CDR3 protein: CASSPTRGVWGNEQYF
clone size: many
J gene: TRBJ2-7
D gene: TRBD2
V gene: TRBV3-1

CDR3 DNA: TGTGCCAGCAGTACCAACGCGGGCAGAAAGAATGAGCAGTTCTTC
CDR3 protein: CASSTNAGRKNEQFF
clone size: few
J gene: TRBJ2-1
D gene: NA
V gene: TRBV27

CDR3 DNA: TGTGCCAGCAGCCAAGTTAACACGCCGGGAAACACCATATATTTT
CDR3 protein: CASSQVNTPGNTIYF
clone size: NA
J gene: TRBJ1-3
D gene: NA
V gene: TRBV14

CDR3 DNA: TGTGCCAGTAGTATGTCTCAGGGCTACTATGGCTACACCTTC
CDR3 protein: CASSMSQGYYGYTF
clone size: NA
J gene: TRBJ1-2
D gene: NA
V gene: TRBV19

CDR3 DNA: TGTGCCACCAGTGACGGAGACCGACTAGTCTCCTACAATGAGCAGTTCTTC
CDR3 protein: CATSDGDRLVSYNEQFF
clone size: many
J gene: TRBJ2-1
D gene: NA
V gene: TRBV24-1

CDR3 DNA: TGCGCCAGCAGCTTGGGGCCTCGAAAAGTCACCTCTGAAGCTTTCTTT
CDR3 protein: CASSLGPRKVTSEAFF
clone size: few
J gene: TRBJ1-1
D gene: NA
V gene: TRBV5-1

CDR3 DNA: TGTGCCAGCAGCTTGCGGGCAGGGGGCGGCTATGGCTACACCTTC
CDR3 protein: CASSLRAGGGYGYTF
clone size: NA
J gene: TRBJ1-2
D gene: TRBD1
V gene: TRBV5-5

CDR3 DNA: TGCGCCAGCAGCTTGTTGACTAGCAGGAGTACAGATACGCAGTATTTT
CDR3 protein: CASSLLTSRSTDTQYF
clone size: NA
J gene: TRBJ2-3
D gene: TRBD2
V gene: TRBV5-1

CDR3 DNA: TGTGCCAGCAGCTTCCAGGGCCAAGAGACCCAGTACTTC
CDR3 protein: CASSFQGQETQYF
clone size: few
J gene: TRBJ2-5
D gene: NA
V gene: TRBV5-5

CDR3 DNA: TGCAGTGCTTCCGGGACAGGCCCGAATGGCTACACCTTC
CDR3 protein: CSASGTGPNGYTF
clone size: many
J gene: TRBJ1-2
D gene: TRBD1
V gene: TRBV20-1

CDR3 DNA: TGTGCCAGCAGCCAACGGGACCGCAATCAGCCCCAGCATTTT
CDR3 protein: CASSQRDRNQPQHF
clone size: many
J gene: TRBJ1-5
D gene: NA
V gene: TRBV3-1

CDR3 DNA: TGTGCCATCAGTGCCCAGGGGGGTTTCCACTACGAGCAGTACTTC
CDR3 protein: CAISAQGGFHYEQYF
clone size: once
J gene: TRBJ2-7
D gene: NA
V gene: TRBV10-3

CDR3 DNA: TGCAGTGCTACAAGCGGACTAGCGGGAGGATATTCCTACGAGCGGTACTTC
CDR3 protein: CSATSGLAGGYSYERYF
clone size: once
J gene: TRBJ2-7
D gene: TRBD2
V gene: TRBV20-1

CDR3 DNA: TGTGCCAGCAGGCGTTACCGGGACTCCGTATACAATGAGCAGTTCTTC
CDR3 protein: CASRRYRDSVYNEQFF
clone size: NA
J gene: TRBJ2-1
D gene: NA
V gene: TRBV7-9

CDR3 DNA: TGTGCCAGCAGTTTGACAGCGGTACCTAGCACAGATACGCAGTATTTT
CDR3 protein: CASSLTAVPSTDTQYF
clone size: many
J gene: TRBJ2-3
D gene: NA
V gene: TRBV12-3/TRBV12-4

CDR3 DNA: TGTGCCAGCAGCTTAGGTTTAGGAAGTTCCTACAATGAGCAGTTCTTC
CDR3 protein: CASSLGLGSSYNEQFF
clone size: NA
J gene: TRBJ2-1
D gene: NA
V gene: TRBV7-9

CDR3 DNA: TGTGCCAGCAGCTCGCCGACAGGGGCCTACGAGCAGTACTTC
CDR3 protein: CASSSPTGAYEQYF
clone size: NA
J gene: TRBJ2-7
D gene: TRBD1
V gene: TRBV11-2

CDR3 DNA: TGTGCCAGCAGTTTAGGCGAGATAAATGAACAGTTCTTC
CDR3 protein: CASSLGEINEQFF
clone size: many
J gene: TRBJ2-1
D gene: NA
V gene: TRBV12-3/TRBV12-4

CDR3 DNA: TGTGCCAGCTGTCGGGCGGGAGTCATTGGAGATACGCAGTATTTT
CDR3 protein: CASCRAGVIGDTQYF
clone size: NA
J gene: TRBJ2-3
D gene: TRBD2
V gene: TRBV12-3/TRBV12-4

CDR3 DNA: TGTGCCAGCAGCCTACAAAAGACTAGCACAGATACGCAGTATTTT
CDR3 protein: CASSLQKTSTDTQYF
clone size: NA
J gene: TRBJ2-3
D gene: NA
V gene: TRBV4-2

CDR3 DNA: TGTGCCAGCAGCCAAGAGAAACCCTGGAGCCGCGGCACAGATACGCAGTATTTT
CDR3 protein: CASSQEKPWSRGTDTQYF
clone size: many
J gene: TRBJ2-3
D gene: NA
V gene: TRBV3-1

CDR3 DNA: TGCAGTGCTAATCACGAGCCCCTTGAAGCTTTCTTT
CDR3 protein: CSANHEPLEAFF
clone size: NA
J gene: TRBJ1-1
D gene: NA
V gene: TRBV20-1

CDR3 DNA: TGTGCCAGCAGTAAAGGGACTAGCTTTAGCACAGATACGCAGTATTTT
CDR3 protein: CASSKGTSFSTDTQYF
clone size: many
J gene: TRBJ2-3
D gene: TRBD2
V gene: TRBV2

CDR3 DNA: TGCGCCAGTCCCGGGACTAGCGAAAGTAATGAGCAGTTCTTC
CDR3 protein: CASPGTSESNEQFF
clone size: many
J gene: TRBJ2-1
D gene: TRBD2
V gene: TRBV5-1

CDR3 DNA: TGTGCCAGCAGTCCGGGACAGGGTATTATCAGCAATCAGCCCCAGCATTTT
CDR3 protein: CASSPGQGIISNQPQHF
clone size: NA
J gene: TRBJ1-5
D gene: TRBD1
V gene: TRBV28

CDR3 DNA: TGCGCCAGCAGCCTTCCACTAGCGGGAGTTGGCAATGGGCAGTTCTTC
CDR3 protein: CASSLPLAGVGNGQFF
clone size: NA
J gene: TRBJ2-1
D gene: TRBD2
V gene: TRBV5-1

CDR3 DNA: TGTGCCAGCAGCGAACCCGGGACAGGGGAATACGAGCAGTACTTC
CDR3 protein: CASSEPGTGEYEQYF
clone size: many
J gene: TRBJ2-7
D gene: TRBD1
V gene: TRBV11-2

CDR3 DNA: TGTGCCAGCAGCCACACCGGGAGGGAGCAGTTCTTC
CDR3 protein: CASSHTGREQFF
clone size: many
J gene: TRBJ2-1
D gene: TRBD2
V gene: TRBV28

CDR3 DNA: TGTGCCAGCAGTTTGAGGCAGACCACCGGGGAGCTGTTTTTT
CDR3 protein: CASSLRQTTGELFF
clone size: few
J gene: TRBJ2-2
D gene: NA
V gene: TRBV12-3/TRBV12-4

CDR3 DNA: TGTGCCAGCATTCCGACTAGCGGACTCTACAATGAGCAGTTCTTC
CDR3 protein: CASIPTSGLYNEQFF
clone size: many
J gene: TRBJ2-1
D gene: TRBD2
V gene: TRBV6-1

CDR3 DNA: TGTGCCAGCAAGACAGGGGGCGGACTGGGCGAGCAGTACTTC
CDR3 protein: CASKTGGGLGEQYF
clone size: many
J gene: TRBJ2-7
D gene: TRBD1
V gene: TRBV6-2/TRBV6-3

CDR3 DNA: TGTGCTAGTGGTTTGGTACTTGGGACAGGGAACGAGCAGTACTTC
CDR3 protein: CASGLVLGTGNEQYF
clone size: few
J gene: TRBJ2-7
D gene: TRBD1
V gene: TRBV12-5

CDR3 DNA: TGTGCCAGCGGGAACAGGGGAACTAATGAAAAACTGTTTTTT
CDR3 protein: CASGNRGTNEKLFF
clone size: many
J gene: TRBJ1-4
D gene: TRBD1
V gene: TRBV2

CDR3 DNA: TGCGCCAGCAGTACTTATAGCGGAGCGGGCCAAGAGACCCAGTACTTC
CDR3 protein: CASSTYSGAGQETQYF
clone size: few
J gene: TRBJ2-5
D gene: NA
V gene: TRBV5-1

CDR3 DNA: TGTGCCAGCAGCCCCCGCGGCCCGGGCTACGAGCAGTACTTC
CDR3 protein: CASSPRGPGYEQYF
clone size: many
J gene: TRBJ2-7
D gene: NA
V gene: TRBV7-8

CDR3 DNA: TGTGCCAGCAGCGTAGATTCAGAGCCACTAGAAGCTTTCTTT
CDR3 protein: CASSVDSEPLEAFF
clone size: NA
J gene: TRBJ1-1
D gene: NA
V gene: TRBV9

CDR3 DNA: TGCAGTGCTAGAGATGGGGCAGCGGGAGGTACCGGAGATACGCAGTATTTT
CDR3 protein: CSARDGAAGGTGDTQYF
clone size: many
J gene: TRBJ2-3
D gene: TRBD2
V gene: TRBV20-1

CDR3 DNA: TGTGCCACCAGCAGAGATCTGGGGACAGATGATCAGCCCCAGCATTTT
CDR3 protein: CATSRDLGTDDQPQHF
clone size: NA
J gene: TRBJ1-5
D gene: TRBD1
V gene: TRBV15

CDR3 DNA: TGTGCCAGCAGTTATACTAGCGTGAGTACAGATACGCAGTATTTT
CDR3 protein: CASSYTSVSTDTQYF
clone size: NA
J gene: TRBJ2-3
D gene: TRBD2
V gene: TRBV6-9